This is a list of T cell receptor beta chains from one sample in a study of cytomegalovirus exposure and HLA in healthy donors. Sequencing used immunoSEQ multiplex PCR; TCRdb keeps in-frame clones, though not all of them. The repertoire holds 80,000 or so clones, with 60% to 85% as singletons. The specimen sequenced was PBMCs. These receptors all come from a man in his forties in good health and CMV-seronegative. CDR3s include the opening cysteine and the closing phenylalanine or tryptophan. Fields, in order: D gene, V gene, CDR3 protein. A D gene is named only where the DNA matches it firmly.

TRBD1,TRBV6-5,CASRGGQGGQPQHF
TRBD1,TRBV14,CASSPKRPGQGLYLNTEAFF
.,TRBV7-8,CASSQGGNTEAFF
.,TRBV19,CASSRELSNQPQHF
.,TRBV7-2,CASSLDGGGNAYEQYF
TRBD1,TRBV9,CASSRGRGGLNEQYF
.,TRBV30,CAWSGSDYYNEQFF
.,TRBV10-3,CAISDLRVSSYGYTF
TRBD2,TRBV19,CASTPSGNYEQYF
TRBD1,TRBV11-3,CASSTRTGGPTQETQYF
.,TRBV28,CASSPHDKNTEAFF
.,TRBV10-3,CAISEGPGELFF
TRBD1,TRBV28,CASTTPGQGAGGYTF
.,TRBV7-9,CASTTSGGDYGYTF
TRBD2,TRBV4-3,CASSHYATSGKDEQFF
TRBD1,TRBV18,CASSRAGTADTQYF
.,TRBV28,CATGGGQPQAFF
.,TRBV5-6,CASSLEENYGYTF
.,TRBV6-5,CASSYRKAGTQETQYF
.,TRBV16,CASSQSLRNTEAFF
.,TRBV2,CATQRTVSTDTQYF
TRBD2,TRBV6-1,CASSATSGSGAKNIQYF
TRBD1,TRBV4-3,CASSQGQGTEAFF
.,TRBV10-3,CAISESLASSYNEQFF
.,TRBV7-9,CASSLRGDSHTDTQYF
.,TRBV7-3,CASSTNTNGEGYTF
.,TRBV2,CASSDRGRTEAFF
.,TRBV5-1,CASSLGAGPLNEQFF
TRBD1,TRBV29-1,CSAGQGMNTEAFF
.,TRBV28,CASSSSDEAFF
TRBD1,TRBV10-1,CASSESGGRDEQFF
TRBD1,TRBV2,CASSERAGGEETQYF
TRBD1,TRBV18,CASSPPGQGTPSDGYTF
.,TRBV5-1,CASSGLQGFEQYF
TRBD1,TRBV5-6,CASSLGTASGELFF
TRBD1,TRBV7-9,CASSSRDRVNEKLFF
TRBD2,TRBV5-4,CASSREGTSGTYEQYF